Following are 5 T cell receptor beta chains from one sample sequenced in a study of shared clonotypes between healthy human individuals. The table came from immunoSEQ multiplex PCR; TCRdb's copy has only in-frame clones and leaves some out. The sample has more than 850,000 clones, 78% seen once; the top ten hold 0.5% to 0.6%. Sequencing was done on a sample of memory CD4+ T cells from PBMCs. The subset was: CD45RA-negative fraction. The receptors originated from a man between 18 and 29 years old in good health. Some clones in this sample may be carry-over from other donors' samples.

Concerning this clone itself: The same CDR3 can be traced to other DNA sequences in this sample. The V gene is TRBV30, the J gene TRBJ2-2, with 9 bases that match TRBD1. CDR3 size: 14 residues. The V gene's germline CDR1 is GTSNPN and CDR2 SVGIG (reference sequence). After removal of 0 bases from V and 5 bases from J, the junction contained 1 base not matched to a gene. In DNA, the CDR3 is TGTGCCTGGAGTGTACAGGGGGCTACCGGGGAGCTGTTTTTT. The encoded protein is CAWSVQGATGELFF.

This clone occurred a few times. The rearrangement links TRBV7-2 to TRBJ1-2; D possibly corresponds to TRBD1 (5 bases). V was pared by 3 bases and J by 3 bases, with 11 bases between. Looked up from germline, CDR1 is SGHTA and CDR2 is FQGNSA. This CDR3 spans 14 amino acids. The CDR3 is CASSFGGWDYGYTF. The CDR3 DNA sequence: TGTGCCAGCAGCTTCGGGGGGTGGGACTATGGCTACACCTTC.

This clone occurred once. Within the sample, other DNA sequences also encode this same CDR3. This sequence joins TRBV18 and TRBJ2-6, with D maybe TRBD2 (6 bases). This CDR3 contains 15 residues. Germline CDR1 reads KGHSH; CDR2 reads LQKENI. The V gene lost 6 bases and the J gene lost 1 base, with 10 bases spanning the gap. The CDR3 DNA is TGTGCCAGCTCCCCTGGGGGGTCTGGGGCCAACGTCCTGACTTTC. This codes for CASSPGGSGANVLTF.

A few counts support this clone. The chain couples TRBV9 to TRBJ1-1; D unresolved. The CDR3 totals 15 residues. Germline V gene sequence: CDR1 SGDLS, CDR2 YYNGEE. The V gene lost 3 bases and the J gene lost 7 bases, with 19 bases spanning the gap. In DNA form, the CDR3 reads TGTGCCAGCAGCGCAGTTACAGCTTATGGGAGTGAAGCTTTCTTT. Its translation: CASSAVTAYGSEAFF.

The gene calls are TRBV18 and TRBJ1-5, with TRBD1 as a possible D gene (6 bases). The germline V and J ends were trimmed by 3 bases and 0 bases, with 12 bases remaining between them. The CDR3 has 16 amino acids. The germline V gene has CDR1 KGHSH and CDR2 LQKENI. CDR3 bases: TGTGCCAGCTCACCCGGGACACCTAATAGCAATCAGCCCCAGCATTTT. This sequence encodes CASSPGTPNSNQPQHF.